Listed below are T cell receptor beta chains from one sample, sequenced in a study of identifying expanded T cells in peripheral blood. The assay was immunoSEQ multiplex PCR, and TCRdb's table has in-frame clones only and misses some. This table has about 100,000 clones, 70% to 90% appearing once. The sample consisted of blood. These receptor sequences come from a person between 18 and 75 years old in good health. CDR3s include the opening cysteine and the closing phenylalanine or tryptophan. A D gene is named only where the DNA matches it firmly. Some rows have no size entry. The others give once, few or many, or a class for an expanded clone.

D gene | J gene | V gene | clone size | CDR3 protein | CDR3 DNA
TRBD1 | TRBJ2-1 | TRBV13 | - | CASSSQTPPTGYNEQFF | TGTGCCAGCAGCTCCCAAACCCCCCCGACAGGGTACAATGAGCAGTTCTTC
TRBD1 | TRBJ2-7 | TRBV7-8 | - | CASSPDRGHYEQYF | TGTGCCAGCAGCCCCGACAGGGGGCACTACGAGCAGTACTTC
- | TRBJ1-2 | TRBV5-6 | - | CASSLGGYGYTF | TGTGCCAGCAGCTTAGGGGGGTATGGCTACACCTTC
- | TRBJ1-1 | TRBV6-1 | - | CASTPRGPNTEAFF | TGTGCCAGCACCCCACGGGGGCCCAACACTGAAGCTTTCTTT
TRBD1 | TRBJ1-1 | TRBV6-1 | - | CATGQGGTEAFF | TGTGCCACAGGACAGGGGGGGACTGAAGCTTTCTTT
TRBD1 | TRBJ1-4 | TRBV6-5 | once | CASSPVRQGHEKLFF | TGTGCCAGCAGTCCAGTCAGACAGGGGCACGAAAAACTGTTTTTT
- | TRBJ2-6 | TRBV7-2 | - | CASSLAGRHSGANVLTF | TGTGCCAGCAGCTTAGCGGGGAGGCACTCTGGGGCCAACGTCCTGACTTTC
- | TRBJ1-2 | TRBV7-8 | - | CASSQPGTADGYTF | TGTGCCAGCAGCCAACCCGGGACGGCAGATGGCTACACCTTC
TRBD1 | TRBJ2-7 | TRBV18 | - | CASSSPGQASYEQYF | TGTGCCAGCTCATCTCCGGGACAGGCTTCCTACGAGCAGTACTTC
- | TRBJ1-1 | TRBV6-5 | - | CASSYQDSNTEAFF | TGTGCCAGCAGTTATCAGGACTCGAACACTGAAGCTTTCTTT
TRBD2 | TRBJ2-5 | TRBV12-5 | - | CASGFGGYQETQYF | TGTGCTAGTGGTTTCGGGGGGTACCAAGAGACCCAGTACTTC
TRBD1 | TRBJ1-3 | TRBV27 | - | CASSPDRGSLISGNTIYF | TGTGCCAGCAGCCCAGACAGGGGGTCCCTTATCTCTGGAAACACCATATATTTT
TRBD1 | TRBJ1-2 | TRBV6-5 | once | CASRTGHGYTF | TGTGCCAGTCGGACAGGCCACGGCTACACCTTC
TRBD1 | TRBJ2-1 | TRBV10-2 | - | CASRGQGAPASSYNEQFF | TGCGCCAGCCGGGGACAGGGGGCACCGGCCAGCTCCTACAATGAGCAGTTCTTC
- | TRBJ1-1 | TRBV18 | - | CASSRTTTSGVNTEAFF | TGTGCCAGCTCACGGACAACTACTTCGGGGGTGAACACTGAAGCTTTCTTT
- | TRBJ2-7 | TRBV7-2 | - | CASSFGTRPYEQYF | TGTGCCAGCAGCTTTGGTACACGGCCCTACGAGCAGTACTTC
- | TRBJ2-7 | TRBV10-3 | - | CAISESAGHEYF | TGTGCCATCAGTGAGTCGGCGGGACACGAGTACTTC
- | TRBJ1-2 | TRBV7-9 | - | CASSLGRGGYTF | TGTGCCAGCAGCTTAGGACGGGGAGGCTACACCTTC
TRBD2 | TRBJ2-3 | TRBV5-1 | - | CASSSTSGATDTQYF | TGCGCCAGCAGCTCAACTAGCGGGGCCACAGATACGCAGTATTTT
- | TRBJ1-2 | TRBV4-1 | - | CASSPHVSTNYGYTF | TGCGCCAGCAGCCCCCACGTATCCACTAACTATGGCTACACCTTC
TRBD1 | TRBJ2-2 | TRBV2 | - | CASSPARGLVTGELFF | TGTGCCAGCAGTCCCGCCAGGGGGCTCGTAACCGGGGAGCTGTTTTTT
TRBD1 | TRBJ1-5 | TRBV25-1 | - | CASSGDRGHQPQHF | TGTGCCAGCAGTGGGGACAGGGGGCATCAGCCCCAGCATTTT
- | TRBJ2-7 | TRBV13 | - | CASSSQEGDEQYF | TGTGCCAGCAGCTCTCAAGAAGGGGACGAGCAGTACTTC
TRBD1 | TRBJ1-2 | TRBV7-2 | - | CATTGTGGYFYGYTF | TGTGCGACAACCGGGACAGGGGGATATTTCTATGGCTACACCTTC
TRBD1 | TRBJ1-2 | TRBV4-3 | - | CASSQDLSGTGGIYGYTF | TGCGCCAGCAGCCAAGATTTAAGCGGGACAGGGGGCATCTATGGCTACACCTTC
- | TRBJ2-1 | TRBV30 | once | CAWNTAHGNEQFF | TGTGCCTGGAATACTGCTCACGGTAATGAGCAGTTCTTC
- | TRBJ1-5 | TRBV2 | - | CASSQLSDNQPQHF | TGTGCCAGCAGCCAACTGTCAGATAATCAGCCCCAGCATTTT
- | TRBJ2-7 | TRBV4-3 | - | CASSQGPPGLSYEQYF | TGCGCCAGCAGCCAGGGCCCCCCAGGGCTCTCCTACGAGCAGTACTTC
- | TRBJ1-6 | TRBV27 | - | CASSVPRGNSPLHF | TGTGCCAGCAGTGTCCCCAGGGGTAATTCACCCCTCCACTTT
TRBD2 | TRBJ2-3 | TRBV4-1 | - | CASSPFRLAGVDTQYF | TGCGCCAGCAGCCCCTTTCGGCTAGCGGGGGTAGATACGCAGTATTTT
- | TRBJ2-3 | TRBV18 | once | CASSPRSSKQGKFTDTQYF | TGTGCCAGCTCACCAAGGTCGTCTAAGCAGGGGAAGTTCACAGATACGCAGTATTTT
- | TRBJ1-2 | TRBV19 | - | CASSIFGSGLDGYTF | TGTGCCAGTAGTATTTTTGGCTCAGGGTTGGATGGCTACACCTTC
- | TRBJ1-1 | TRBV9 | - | CASSLNPTEAFF | TGTGCCAGCAGCCTTAATCCGACTGAAGCTTTCTTT
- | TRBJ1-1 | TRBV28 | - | CASSPGGKHTEAFF | TGTGCCAGCAGTCCCGGTGGGAAGCACACTGAAGCTTTCTTT
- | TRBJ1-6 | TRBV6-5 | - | CASSAQGMGNSPLHF | TGTGCCAGCAGTGCACAGGGCATGGGAAATTCACCCCTCCACTTT
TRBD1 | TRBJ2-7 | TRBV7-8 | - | CASSLGQGRSYEQYF | TGTGCCAGCAGCCTGGGACAGGGAAGATCCTACGAGCAGTACTTC
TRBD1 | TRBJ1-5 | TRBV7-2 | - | CASSTTGGGNQPQHF | TGTGCCAGCAGCACGACAGGGGGAGGCAATCAGCCCCAGCATTTT
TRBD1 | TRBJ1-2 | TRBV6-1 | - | CASITLGQAKDGYTF | TGTGCCAGCATCACCCTGGGACAGGCTAAGGATGGCTACACCTTC
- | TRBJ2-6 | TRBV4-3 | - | CASSQSHNAGSGANVLTF | TGCGCCAGCAGCCAATCTCACAATGCGGGCTCTGGGGCCAACGTCCTGACTTTC
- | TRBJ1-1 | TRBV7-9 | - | CASSPGSPPEAFF | TGTGCCAGCAGCCCGGGGAGCCCGCCGGAGGCTTTCTTT
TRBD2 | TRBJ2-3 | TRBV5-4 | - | CASSAGTSGGASTDTQYF | TGTGCCAGCAGCGCCGGGACTAGCGGGGGGGCTAGCACAGATACGCAGTATTTT
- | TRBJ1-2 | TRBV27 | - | CASKGGTGNYGYTF | TGTGCCAGCAAAGGGGGTACGGGTAACTATGGCTACACCTTC
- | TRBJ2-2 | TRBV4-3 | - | CASSQDLRVRRNTGELFF | TGCGCCAGCAGCCAAGACCTGCGGGTGAGGAGGAACACCGGGGAGCTGTTTTTT
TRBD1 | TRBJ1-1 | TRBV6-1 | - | CASRTGYRTEAFF | TGTGCCAGCAGGACAGGGTATCGGACTGAAGCTTTCTTT
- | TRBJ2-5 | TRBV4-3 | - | CASSQEWQEQETQYF | TGCGCCAGCAGCCAAGAATGGCAAGAACAAGAGACCCAGTACTTC
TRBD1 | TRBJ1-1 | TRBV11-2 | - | CASSPQGQGTNAFF | TGTGCCAGCAGCCCCCAGGGACAGGGTACTAATGCTTTCTTT
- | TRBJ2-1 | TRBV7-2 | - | CASSSARGTYNEQFF | TGTGCCAGCAGCTCAGCCCGGGGAACCTACAATGAGCAGTTCTTC
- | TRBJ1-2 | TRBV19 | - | CASGREFNYGYTF | TGTGCCAGTGGCCGCGAGTTCAACTATGGCTACACCTTC
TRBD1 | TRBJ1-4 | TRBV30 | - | CAWSVPGQGEVNEKLFF | TGTGCCTGGAGTGTACCGGGACAGGGAGAGGTGAATGAAAAACTGTTTTTT
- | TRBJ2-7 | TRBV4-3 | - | CASSQDRDEVSYEQYF | TGCGCCAGCAGCCAAGACCGGGACGAAGTCTCCTACGAGCAGTACTTC
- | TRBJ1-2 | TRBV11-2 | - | CASSQESYGYTF | TGTGCCAGCAGCCAAGAATCCTATGGCTACACCTTC
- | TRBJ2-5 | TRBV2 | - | CAAARGPQETQYF | TGTGCCGCCGCGAGGGGACCCCAAGAGACCCAGTACTTC
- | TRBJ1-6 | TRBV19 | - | CASTPSSYNSPLHF | TGTGCCAGTACCCCGAGCTCCTATAATTCACCCCTCCACTTT
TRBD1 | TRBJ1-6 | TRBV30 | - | CAWSSIQGGNSPLHF | TGTGCCTGGAGCTCGATACAGGGGGGGAATTCACCCCTCCACTTT